Only a few counts were recorded for the clone carrying this T cell receptor (beta chain). What it binds is not known. The sample belongs to a study of T cells after yellow fever vaccination. General study points: The booster saw the reappearance of most primary-vaccination clones (more than 95% CD4, almost 90% CD8).

One entry per CDR3 protein, called by TCRdb with MiXCR from the 5' RACE reads. The sample records around 600,000 distinct CDR3 sequences, approximately 13% being singletons. Germline loops: CDR1 MNHEY, CDR2 SMNVEV (reference sequence). V was clipped by 0 bases and J by 3 bases; unmatched bases: 10. This CDR3 contains 17 residues. The chain has TRBV27 and TRBJ1-1; the match to TRBD1 covers 7 bases. This TCR came from a young man who received the YFV17D yellow fever vaccine. Sequencing used PBMCs, obtained on the day of the yellow fever booster vaccination. The CDR3 nucleotides read TGTGCCAGCAGTTTATCGACCCGACAGGGAGGTCACACTGAAGCTTTCTTT. Its translation is CASSLSTRQGGHTEAFF.